The 28 T cell receptor beta chains below all came from one sample that was sequenced in a study of cytomegalovirus exposure and HLA in healthy donors. Profiled with immunoSEQ multiplex PCR; TCRdb holds only in-frame clones, not every one. The data hold about 110,000 clones, with roughly 90% observed a single time. The sample consisted of PBMCs. These receptors originate from a woman aged 18-29 years in good health and CMV-seropositive.

This clone has ten or more counts. The chain is built from TRBV9 and TRBJ1-2, with 8 nucleotides matching TRBD1. The CDR3 extends over 15 amino acids. Germline CDR1 SGDLS, CDR2 YYNGEE. V was pared by 0 bases and J by 4 bases, with 5 bases of the junction left unmatched. The CDR3 DNA reads as TGTGCCAGCAGCGTAGAGTCAGGGGGCTCCTATGGCTACACCTTC. Residues: CASSVESGGSYGYTF.

This sequence joins TRBV13 and TRBJ2-7, with 9 positions matching TRBD1. Germline assignment: CDR1 PRHDT and CDR2 FYEKMQ (reference sequence). The CDR3 length is 13 residues. Unmatched junction bases numbered 4, after V lost 5 bases and J lost 5 bases. CDR3 sequence reads: CASSPGQGNEQYF. The CDR3 DNA is TGTGCCAGCAGCCCGGGACAGGGAAACGAGCAGTACTTC.

The genes are TRBV6-5 and TRBJ1-6, with D unresolved. Germline-derived CDR1 and CDR2 are MNHEY and SVGAGI. Trimming removed 4 bases at V and 4 bases at J, with 14 bases between. This CDR3 is 16 amino acids long. In nucleotides, the CDR3 is TGTGCCAGCAGTTCAGTGTCGGGATCTTATAATTCACCCCTCCACTTT. As protein: CASSSVSGSYNSPLHF.

The V gene is TRBV10-3, the J gene TRBJ2-2; 9 bases agree with TRBD1. The CDR3 extends over 15 amino acids. Germline loops: CDR1 ENHRY, CDR2 SYGVKD. The V segment lost 6 bases and the J segment 3 bases; nucleotides outside the gene matches: 5. This chain's CDR3 is CAIRRQGGYTGELFF. In DNA, the CDR3 is TGTGCCATCAGAAGACAGGGGGGCTACACCGGGGAGCTGTTTTTT.

The CDR3 nucleotides read TGTGCCAGCAGCTGGGGACAGGGTAGGAACTGGGCCAACGTCCTGACTTTC. Its protein product is CASSWGQGRNWANVLTF. V usage is TRBV5-6 and J usage is TRBJ2-6; 9 positions agree with TRBD1. The germline V gene encodes CDR1 SGHDT and CDR2 YYEEEE. The CDR3 loop spans 17 amino acids. J lost 5 bases, V lost 3 bases, and 9 bases had no gene match.

V gene TRBV7-9 combines with J gene TRBJ2-7; TRBD2 matches at 12 bases. The V and J ends lost 4 bases and 4 bases, in that order; junction bases with no gene match: 8. The length of the CDR3 is 16 residues. Germline V gene lookup returns CDR1 SEHNR and CDR2 FQNEAQ (reference sequence). The DNA for the CDR3 is TGTGCCAGCAGCTCAACTACTAGCGGGGGGTCGTACGAGCAGTACTTC. Translation: CASSSTTSGGSYEQYF. The variable domain in full, completed from reference TRBV7-9 and TRBJ2-7, reads DTGVSQNPRHKITKRGQNVTFRCDPISEHNRLYWYRQTLGQGPEFLTYFQNEAQLEKSRLLSDRFSAERPKGSFSTLEIQRTEQGDSAMYLCASSSTTSGGSYEQYFGPGTRLTVT.

The chain is built from TRBV7-9 and TRBJ2-7; 13 bases map to TRBD2. Germline CDR1 is SEHNR and CDR2 is FQNEAQ (reference sequence). V dropped 5 bases and J dropped 3; count of bases not matched to a gene: 13. This CDR3 comprises 18 residues. CDR3 protein: CASSTGTGGLAGLYEQYV. The CDR3 DNA reads TGTGCCAGCAGCACCGGGACAGGGGGACTAGCGGGGCTCTACGAGCAGTACGTC.

V and J are TRBV25-1 and TRBJ1-6; a weak D match, TRBD1 (5 bases). With 2 bases removed from V and 0 bases from J, the gap between germline ends came to 14 bases. The CDR3 totals 18 residues. CDR1 and CDR2 (germline): MGHDK, SYGVNS. Here the CDR3 reads CASSEPHGGGSYNSPLHF. The CDR3 bases are TGTGCCAGCAGTGAACCCCACGGGGGGGGCTCCTATAATTCACCCCTCCACTTT. The variable domain in full, with the rest retrieved from reference TRBV25-1 and TRBJ1-6, is EADIYQTPRYLVIGTGKKITLECSQTMGHDKMYWYQQDPGMELHLIHYSYGVNSTEKGDLSSESTVSRIRTEHFPLTLESARPSHTSQYLCASSEPHGGGSYNSPLHFGNGTRLTVT.

This clone was recorded only once. J is TRBJ1-5 and V is TRBV28, with D possibly TRBD1 on 5 matching bases. The CDR3 totals 19 residues. Deletions cut 4 bases from V and 1 base from J, with 23 bases between. Germline-derived CDR1 and CDR2 are MDHEN and SYDVKM. DNA for the CDR3: TGTGCCAGCAGTTCGGCGGGGGTCGGGATGTCGATGAGCAATCAGCCCCAGCATTTT. Translation: CASSSAGVGMSMSNQPQHF.

This clone was counted a single time. The V call is TRBV18, the J call TRBJ1-4; D unresolved. Germline CDR1 and CDR2: KGHSH and LQKENI. The V end lost 0 bases, the J end lost 8 bases, and 16 bases lay between the germline ends. The CDR3 contains 16 residues. The DNA for the CDR3 is TGTGCCAGCTCACCACCGGAGGGCCCGGAGTGGGAAAAACTGTTTTTT. It translates to CASSPPEGPEWEKLFF.

This clone appeared a single time. This chain links TRBV7-9 with TRBJ2-5; 14 positions match TRBD2. The CDR3 length is 18 residues. Trimming cost V 5 bases and J 2 bases; bases outside gene matches: 10. Germline V lookup: CDR1 SEHNR, CDR2 FQNEAQ (reference sequence). CDR3 bases: TGTGCCAGCAGCCACACAGGGACTAGCGGGGGACCGCAAGAGACCCAGTACTTC. This sequence encodes CASSHTGTSGGPQETQYF.

The chain employs TRBV5-6 and TRBJ1-1; D not certain. This CDR3 spans 11 amino acids. CDR1 SGHDT and CDR2 YYEEEE come from the germline V gene. V was clipped by 6 bases and J by 6 bases, with 9 bases between them. CDR3 in DNA: TGTGCCAGCACGGGGATCGCTGAAGCTTTCTTT. It is translated as CASTGIAEAFF.

This chain connects TRBV6-1 to TRBJ2-7, with D possibly matching TRBD2 (5 bases). The CDR3 spans 14 residues. The germline V gene encodes CDR1 MNHNS and CDR2 SASEGT. The V gene lost 3 bases and the J gene lost 0 bases, with 9 bases spanning the gap. CDR3: CASSEVRDSYEQYF. The CDR3 coding sequence is TGTGCCAGCAGTGAGGTACGGGACTCCTACGAGCAGTACTTC.

The J gene is TRBJ2-1, the V gene TRBV5-1; 11 bases line up with TRBD2. Germline loops: CDR1 SGHRS, CDR2 YFSETQ. The CDR3 extends over 15 amino acids. Losses at the gene ends were 3 bases for V and 4 bases for J; bases not matched to a gene: 3. The CDR3 loop is CASSSIAGGYNEQFF. CDR3 nucleotide sequence: TGCGCCAGCAGCTCAATAGCGGGGGGGTACAATGAGCAGTTCTTC.

DNA for the CDR3: TGCGCCAGCAGCCAAGTTGGACAGGTCAACCCCTACGAGCAGTACTTC. Residues: CASSQVGQVNPYEQYF. The chain uses TRBV4-1 and TRBJ2-7; the match to TRBD1 covers 7 bases. The CDR3 contains 16 residues. V shed 1 base and J 2 bases; nucleotides not matched to a gene: 8. Germline-derived CDR1 and CDR2 are MGHRA and YSYEKL.

The rearrangement links TRBV6-4 to TRBJ2-3; 12 nucleotides line up with TRBD2. This CDR3 is built from 18 residues. V was pared by 0 bases and J by 4 bases, with 8 bases of the junction left unmatched. Germline V lookup: CDR1 MRHNA, CDR2 SNTAGT. The CDR3 is CASSDSASGGAGSDTQYF. The CDR3 DNA follows: TGTGCCAGCAGTGACTCCGCTAGCGGGGGGGCCGGGTCAGATACGCAGTATTTT.

The chain couples TRBV7-9 to TRBJ2-3; D not resolved. CDR1 is SEHNR and CDR2 is FQNEAQ in the germline V gene (reference sequence). The ends were cut back, 5 bases at V and 1 base at J, with 22 bases in the middle. The CDR3 extends over 18 amino acids. CDR3 amino acids: CASSPRPSEFEGTDTQYF. The CDR3 coding sequence is TGTGCCAGCAGCCCGCGCCCGTCAGAGTTTGAGGGCACAGATACGCAGTATTTT.

This clone appeared once. The CDR3 DNA sequence: TGCGCCAGCAGCTTGGGCCCGGGACAGGGGGGCAATCAGCCCCAGCATTTT. Protein sequence: CASSLGPGQGGNQPQHF. The chain uses TRBV5-1 and TRBJ1-5; 11 bases fit TRBD1. The germline CDR1 and CDR2 sequences are SGHRS and YFSETQ. The CDR3 length is 17 residues. Losses at the gene ends were 0 bases for V and 2 bases for J; bases not matched to a gene: 4.

The V and J genes are TRBV9 and TRBJ2-1; 13 bases agree with TRBD2. The V segment lost 3 bases and the J segment 10 bases; nucleotides outside the gene matches: 7. This CDR3 region has 15 residues. The germline V gene encodes CDR1 SGDLS and CDR2 YYNGEE. The CDR3 bases are TGTGCCAGCAGCGGTACTAGCGGGGGGGCCGAGGAGCAGTTCTTC. This gives the protein CASSGTSGGAEEQFF. Using reference TRBV9 and TRBJ2-1 for the parts outside the CDR3, the full variable domain is DSGVTQTPKHLITATGQRVTLRCSPRSGDLSVYWYQQSLDQGLQFLIQYYNGEERAKGNILERFSAQQFPDLHSELNLSSLELGDSALYFCASSGTSGGAEEQFFGPGTRLTVL.

The V call is TRBV7-6, the J call TRBJ2-5; 7 positions match TRBD2. The CDR3 totals 14 residues. From germline, CDR1 is SGHVS and CDR2 FNYEAQ. V shed 3 bases, J shed 5 bases, and the junction held 6 bases outside the gene matches. The CDR3 loop is CASSFGRVGETQYF. The CDR3 DNA reads as TGTGCCAGCAGCTTTGGGAGGGTTGGGGAGACCCAGTACTTC.

The chain is built from TRBV7-9 and TRBJ2-3, with TRBD2 as a possible D gene (7 bases). This CDR3 has 16 residues. Between the trimmed V and J ends, which lost 5 bases and 4 bases, there was a span of 19 bases. CDR1 and CDR2 from the germline V gene are SEHNR and FQNEAQ (reference sequence). The CDR3 sequence is CASSPGGAGAADTQYF. The DNA of the CDR3 is TGTGCCAGCAGCCCGGGCGGGGCGGGGGCCGCAGATACGCAGTATTTT.

This clone came up once. The chain carries TRBV19 and TRBJ1-6; D is perhaps TRBD1 (5 bases). CDR1 is LNHDA and CDR2 is SQIVND in the germline V gene (reference sequence). The ends were cut back, 3 bases at V and 7 bases at J, with 16 bases in the middle. The CDR3 loop spans 16 amino acids. CDR3 sequence: CASSIRQGSANSPLHF. The CDR3 DNA is TGTGCCAGTAGTATTCGGCAGGGCTCGGCGAATTCACCCCTCCACTTT.

This chain joins TRBV28 and TRBJ1-2; tentative D call: TRBD1 (6 bases). CDR1 is MDHEN, CDR2 SYDVKM, per germline. This CDR3 comprises 14 residues. V gave up 4 bases and J gave up 6 bases, with 15 bases separating them. The CDR3 bases are TGTGCCAGCAGTTCATTAATAGGGGGTCATGGCTACACCTTC. Protein sequence: CASSSLIGGHGYTF.

This clone was counted once. This chain joins TRBV10-3 and TRBJ1-6; 8 nucleotides agree with TRBD1. This CDR3 region has 17 residues. Losses at the gene ends were 3 bases for V and 5 bases for J; bases not matched to a gene: 9. Germline V gives CDR1 ENHRY, CDR2 SYGVKD. CDR3 in amino acids: CAISDPDRAVHNSPLHF. The CDR3, as DNA: TGTGCCATCAGTGACCCGGACAGGGCCGTCCATAATTCACCCCTCCACTTT.

The V call is TRBV6-1, the J call TRBJ1-4; the match to TRBD1 covers 7 bases. Germline loops: CDR1 MNHNS, CDR2 SASEGT. The junction had 7 bases not matched to a gene; V was cut back by 8 bases and J by 4 bases. The CDR3 is 14 residues long. The CDR3 loop reads CASRLDRVNEKLFF. CDR3 nucleotides: TGTGCCAGCCGACTCGACAGGGTTAATGAAAAACTGTTTTTT.

The chain carries TRBV6-5 and TRBJ1-4; D is possibly TRBD1 (5 bases). The CDR3 runs to 15 residues. Trimming cost V 6 bases and J 4 bases, with 15 bases left between them. Germline V gives CDR1 MNHEY, CDR2 SVGAGI. This chain's CDR3 is CASSSGGSLNEKLFF. CDR3 sequence (DNA): TGTGCCAGCAGCTCGGGGGGATCTCTTAATGAAAAACTGTTTTTT.

In this sample, this clone turned up once. This rearrangement joins TRBV7-9 to TRBJ2-5, with TRBD2 matching over 8 bases. There are 15 residues in the CDR3. With V trimmed by 1 base and J by 6 bases, 7 bases remained unmatched. Germline loops: CDR1 SEHNR, CDR2 FQNEAQ (reference sequence). CDR3 in amino acids: CASSLEPAGAQTQYF. In nucleotides, the CDR3 is TGTGCCAGCAGCTTAGAACCAGCGGGGGCACAGACCCAGTACTTC.

The V gene is TRBV7-8, the J gene TRBJ1-5; D uncertain. The CDR3 consists of 12 residues. Germline lookup yields CDR1 SGHVS and CDR2 FQNEAQ. V was shortened by 3 bases and J by 5 bases, with 5 bases between the two germline ends. CDR3 DNA: TGTGCCAGCAGCTTTCGAGATCAGCCCCAGCATTTT. Its protein is CASSFRDQPQHF.